These T cell receptor beta chains were read from a single sample in a study of response to subunit inactivated influenza vaccine. TCRdb processed the RT-PCR reads anew with MiXCR; each CDR3 protein has one entry. Altogether roughly 670,000 distinct CDR3 sequences are present, 13% to 15% being singletons, with the ten largest covering about 7.6%. Source: PBMCs from blood, taken roughly 2 weeks before vaccination. The receptors here all came from a man in his fifties who received an inactivated influenza vaccine. Both conserved end residues are part of each CDR3. A D gene is named only where the DNA matches it firmly. For some rows the clone size is stated as once, few or many, or as a class when expanded; others skip it.

d_call	clone_size	v_call	j_call	cdr3_aa	cdr3_nt
NA	NA	TRBV2	TRBJ1-6	CASSRTGPSSYNSPLHF	TGTGCCAGCAGTAGGACGGGCCCGAGCTCCTATAATTCACCCCTCCACTTT
NA	NA	TRBV7-2	TRBJ2-1	CASSQMGGMLEQFF	TGTGCCAGCAGCCAAATGGGGGGCATGCTTGAGCAGTTCTTC
NA	few	TRBV12-3/TRBV12-4	TRBJ2-3	CASSSRLGGADTQYF	TGTGCCAGCAGTTCCCGACTAGGGGGAGCTGATACGCAGTATTTT
TRBD2	NA	TRBV20-1	TRBJ2-7	CSAEVSGATYEQYF	TGCAGTGCTGAGGTTAGCGGGGCCACCTACGAGCAGTACTTC
TRBD1	few	TRBV10-3	TRBJ1-2	CAISESGTGGRLYGYTF	TGTGCCATCAGTGAGTCTGGGACAGGGGGACGTCTCTATGGCTACACCTTC
TRBD2	NA	TRBV4-3	TRBJ2-3	CASSLVTSGSTDTQYF	TGCGCCAGCAGCCTAGTGACTAGCGGGAGCACAGATACGCAGTATTTT
NA	few	TRBV20-1	TRBJ2-3	CSASLDGGTDTQYF	TGCAGTGCTAGTCTAGATGGGGGCACAGATACGCAGTATTTT
NA	few	TRBV29-1	TRBJ2-5	CSALNSRRGETQYF	TGCAGCGCCCTAAACAGTCGACGAGGGGAGACCCAGTACTTC
TRBD1	many	TRBV20-1	TRBJ1-2	CSARDIGQATYGYTF	TGCAGTGCTAGAGATATAGGACAGGCGACCTACGGCTACACCTTC
TRBD1	few	TRBV7-9	TRBJ2-1	CASSPVRGIIHEQFF	TGTGCCAGCAGCCCCGTCAGGGGGATAATCCATGAGCAGTTCTTC
NA	NA	TRBV4-3	TRBJ1-3	CASSLKKGDTIYF	TGCGCCAGCAGTCTGAAAAAGGGAGACACCATATATTTT
TRBD2	NA	TRBV6-1	TRBJ2-4	CASSLRLAGVLLAKNIQYF	TGTGCCAGCAGTCTGCGACTAGCGGGAGTCCTGTTAGCCAAAAACATTCAGTACTTC
NA	NA	TRBV6-1	TRBJ2-7	CASAGGTPYEQYF	TGTGCCAGCGCCGGAGGTACCCCCTACGAGCAGTACTTC
NA	few	TRBV20-1	TRBJ2-5	CSARMGNQETQYF	TGCAGTGCTAGAATGGGTAACCAAGAGACCCAGTACTTC
NA	few	TRBV4-3	TRBJ1-1	CASSQGRATEAFF	TGCGCCAGCAGCCAGGGGAGGGCCACTGAAGCTTTCTTT
NA	few	TRBV12-3/TRBV12-4	TRBJ1-3	CASLRQSWTDSGNTIYF	TGTGCCAGCCTCCGCCAAAGTTGGACAGACTCTGGAAACACCATATATTTT
NA	NA	TRBV20-1	TRBJ2-7	CSARDLKGAEGNEQYF	TGCAGTGCTAGAGATCTGAAGGGAGCCGAAGGCAACGAGCAGTACTTC
TRBD1	few	TRBV5-6	TRBJ2-1	CASRTDRGYYNEQFF	TGTGCCAGCAGGACGGACAGGGGGTACTACAATGAGCAGTTCTTC
TRBD1	NA	TRBV29-1	TRBJ1-4	CSVLETGQEKLFF	TGCAGCGTATTAGAGACAGGGCAAGAAAAACTGTTTTTT
TRBD1	NA	TRBV27	TRBJ1-4	CASRRDRATNEKLFF	TGTGCCAGCAGACGGGACAGGGCAACTAATGAAAAACTGTTTTTT
NA	NA	TRBV20-1	TRBJ2-3	CSARVGTGADTQYF	TGCAGTGCTAGAGTAGGGACGGGCGCAGATACGCAGTATTTT
TRBD1	NA	TRBV5-5	TRBJ2-7	CASSFRRTGVLYEQYF	TGTGCCAGCAGCTTCAGGCGGACAGGGGTCCTCTACGAGCAGTACTTC
TRBD1	many	TRBV7-8	TRBJ1-1	CASSTRTGGITEAFF	TGTGCCAGCAGCACCCGGACAGGGGGAATCACTGAAGCTTTCTTT
NA	NA	TRBV7-6	TRBJ2-5	CASSLGVRRQETQYF	TGTGCCAGCAGCTTAGGGGTCCGGCGACAAGAGACCCAGTACTTC
NA	many	TRBV12-3/TRBV12-4	TRBJ2-7	CASSLGQGEAREQYF	TGTGCCAGCAGTTTAGGGCAAGGGGAGGCGAGGGAGCAGTACTTC
TRBD2	NA	TRBV6-2/TRBV6-3	TRBJ2-1	CASSFSGRALNEQFF	TGTGCCAGCAGTTTTAGCGGGAGGGCTTTGAATGAGCAGTTCTTC
NA	NA	TRBV20-1	TRBJ1-6	CSASSSSYNSPLHF	TGCAGTGCTAGCTCGAGCTCCTATAATTCACCCCTCCACTTT
NA	NA	TRBV12-3/TRBV12-4	TRBJ1-5	CASSLEGFQPQHF	TGTGCCAGCAGTTTAGAAGGGTTCCAGCCCCAGCATTTT
TRBD2	many	TRBV15	TRBJ2-1	CATSTGLAGGKEQFF	TGTGCCACCAGCACCGGACTAGCGGGGGGCAAGGAGCAGTTCTTC
TRBD1	few	TRBV7-9	TRBJ2-3	CASSSMDRELMDTQYF	TGTGCCAGCAGCTCGATGGACAGGGAACTTATGGATACGCAGTATTTT
NA	NA	TRBV5-1	TRBJ2-5	CASSLGSSVQETQYF	TGCGCCAGCAGCTTGGGGTCTAGCGTACAAGAGACCCAGTACTTC
NA	many	TRBV12-3/TRBV12-4	TRBJ2-2	CASSWGSTGELFF	TGTGCCAGCAGTTGGGGTTCCACCGGGGAGCTGTTTTTT
TRBD2	NA	TRBV5-6	TRBJ2-5	CASSPLRGSETQYF	TGTGCCAGCAGCCCACTGCGGGGGTCGGAGACCCAGTACTTC
NA	few	TRBV27	TRBJ1-5	CASREGNQPQHF	TGTGCCAGCAGGGAGGGCAATCAGCCCCAGCATTTT
NA	NA	TRBV20-1	TRBJ2-2	CSVERGAGELFF	TGCAGTGTCGAGAGGGGGGCCGGGGAGCTGTTTTTT
TRBD2	NA	TRBV12-3/TRBV12-4	TRBJ2-2	CASSRIAGGHTGELFF	TGTGCCAGCAGCCGCATAGCGGGGGGGCACACCGGGGAGCTGTTTTTT
NA	many	TRBV24-1	TRBJ2-5	CATSDFTRRGQETQYF	TGTGCCACCAGTGATTTTACCCGAAGGGGGCAAGAGACCCAGTACTTC
TRBD1	NA	TRBV15	TRBJ2-2	CATSGGQGRKTGELFF	TGTGCCACCAGCGGAGGACAGGGAAGAAAGACCGGGGAGCTGTTTTTT
TRBD2	many	TRBV3-1	TRBJ2-3	CASSPGLRTDTQYF	TGTGCCAGCAGCCCGGGACTACGCACAGATACGCAGTATTTT
NA	few	TRBV27	TRBJ2-3	CASSFEGLSTDTQYF	TGTGCCAGCAGTTTTGAGGGCCTCAGCACAGATACGCAGTATTTT
NA	few	TRBV7-9	TRBJ2-5	CASSLDSGTSPQYF	TGTGCCAGCAGCTTAGATTCTGGGACATCTCCCCAGTACTTC
NA	NA	TRBV12-3/TRBV12-4	TRBJ1-2	CASLGASNYGYTF	TGTGCCAGCCTCGGCGCCTCTAACTATGGCTACACCTTC
NA	NA	TRBV12-3/TRBV12-4	TRBJ1-1	CAVRDRNTEAFF	TGTGCTGTCAGGGACCGCAACACTGAAGCTTTCTTT
NA	few	TRBV3-1	TRBJ2-5	CASSQEGSYQETQYF	TGTGCCAGCAGCCAAGAGGGCAGCTACCAAGAGACCCAGTACTTC
TRBD1	NA	TRBV6-4	TRBJ2-7	CASSAGGGQGSYEQYF	TGTGCCAGCAGTGCAGGGGGTGGACAGGGCTCCTACGAGCAGTACTTC
TRBD1	many	TRBV28	TRBJ1-2	CASAPPTGGRRYGYTF	TGTGCCAGCGCTCCTCCTACAGGGGGCAGACGCTATGGCTACACCTTC
TRBD2	NA	TRBV6-5	TRBJ2-5	CASSYSRTSGDQYF	TGTGCCAGCAGTTACTCTAGGACTAGCGGGGACCAGTACTTC
TRBD2	few	TRBV4-3	TRBJ2-1	CASSQDQGTSGSYEQFF	TGCGCCAGCAGCCAAGATCAGGGGACTAGCGGGAGTTATGAGCAGTTCTTC
NA	many	TRBV6-5	TRBJ1-1	CASSYYPYTEAFF	TGTGCCAGCAGTTATTATCCTTACACTGAAGCTTTCTTT
TRBD2	few	TRBV7-2	TRBJ2-7	CASSLRLAGGLSHYEQYF	TGTGCCAGCAGCTTACGCCTAGCGGGAGGGCTATCACATTACGAGCAGTACTTC
NA	NA	TRBV4-1	TRBJ1-4	CASRPRVDEKLFF	TGCGCCAGCAGACCCAGGGTGGATGAAAAACTGTTTTTT
TRBD1	few	TRBV20-1	TRBJ2-7	CSATDRGYSYEQYF	TGCAGTGCTACCGACAGGGGGTACTCCTACGAGCAGTACTTC
TRBD1	NA	TRBV12-3/TRBV12-4	TRBJ2-5	CASSFGGQQETQYF	TGTGCCAGCAGTTTTGGGGGACAGCAAGAGACCCAGTACTTC
TRBD2	NA	TRBV25-1	TRBJ2-4	CASSGKAGGLGNIQYF	TGTGCCAGCAGTGGCAAAGCGGGAGGGCTTGGAAACATTCAGTACTTC
NA	few	TRBV6-2/TRBV6-3	TRBJ2-3	CASTPGADTQYF	TGTGCCAGCACCCCGGGGGCAGATACGCAGTATTTT
TRBD2	NA	TRBV6-5	TRBJ2-7	CASSYSPPGLEQYF	TGTGCCAGCAGTTACTCCCCCCCGGGACTAGAGCAGTACTTC
TRBD1	many	TRBV12-3/TRBV12-4	TRBJ1-5	CASSLGDRLSNQPQHF	TGTGCCAGCAGTTTAGGGGACAGGTTGAGCAATCAGCCCCAGCATTTT
TRBD1	few	TRBV20-1	TRBJ1-5	CSAREGQGNQPQHF	TGCAGTGCTAGAGAGGGACAGGGGAATCAGCCCCAGCATTTT
TRBD1	NA	TRBV10-3	TRBJ1-1	CAIRGQGTNTEAFF	TGTGCCATCAGGGGACAGGGGACTAACACTGAAGCTTTCTTT